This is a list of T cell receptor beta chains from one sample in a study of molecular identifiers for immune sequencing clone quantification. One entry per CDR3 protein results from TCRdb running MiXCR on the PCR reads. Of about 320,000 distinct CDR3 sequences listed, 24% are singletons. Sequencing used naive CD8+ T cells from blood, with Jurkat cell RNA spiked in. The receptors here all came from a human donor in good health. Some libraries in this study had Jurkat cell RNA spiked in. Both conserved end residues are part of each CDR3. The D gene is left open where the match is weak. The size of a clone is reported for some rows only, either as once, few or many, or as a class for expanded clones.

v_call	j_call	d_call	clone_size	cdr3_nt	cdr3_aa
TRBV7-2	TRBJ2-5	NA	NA	TGTGCCAGCAGCGCAGAGGATGGTCAAGAGACCCAGTACTTC	CASSAEDGQETQYF
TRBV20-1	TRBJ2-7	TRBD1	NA	TGCAGTGCTAGTTCCCAGGGGACAGGATCCTACGAGCAGTACTTC	CSASSQGTGSYEQYF
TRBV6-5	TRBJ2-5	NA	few	TGTGCCAGCAGTTACCTCTCAGGCATACAAGAGACCCAGTACTTC	CASSYLSGIQETQYF
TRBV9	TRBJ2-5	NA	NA	TGTGCCAGCAGCGGCGGGTCTAATCGAGAGACCCAGTACTTC	CASSGGSNRETQYF
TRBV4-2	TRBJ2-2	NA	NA	TGTGCCAGCAGCCAAGATACAGGGAACACCGGGGAGCTGTTTTTT	CASSQDTGNTGELFF
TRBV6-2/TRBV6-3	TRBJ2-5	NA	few	TGTGCCAGCTCTAGACGGCAGGAAGAGACCCAGTACTTC	CASSRRQEETQYF
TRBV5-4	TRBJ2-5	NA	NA	TGTGCCAGCAGCTTGATTGCTAGCACCACTCAAGAGACCCAGTACTTC	CASSLIASTTQETQYF
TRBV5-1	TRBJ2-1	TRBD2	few	TGCGCCAGCAGCTTGAACATTATTAGGGGCGGGAGGGCCGGACCCTATGAGCAGTTCTTC	CASSLNIIRGGRAGPYEQFF
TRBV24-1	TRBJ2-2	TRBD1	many	TGTGCCACCAGTGATTTGCGGGACAGGAACACCGGGGAGCTGTTTTTT	CATSDLRDRNTGELFF
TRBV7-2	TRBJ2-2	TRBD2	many	TGTGCCAGCAGCTTAAGTAGTCTAGCGGGCACCGGGGAGCTGTTTTTT	CASSLSSLAGTGELFF
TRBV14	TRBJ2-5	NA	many	TGTGCCAGCAGCCAAGATTGGGGCCCCCAAGAGACCCAGTACTTC	CASSQDWGPQETQYF
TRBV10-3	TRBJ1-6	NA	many	TGTGCCATCAGGGGGGATGATTCACCCCTCCACTTT	CAIRGDDSPLHF
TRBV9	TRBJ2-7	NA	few	TGTGCCAGCAGCGATTCCGCGCGAGGGACGAGCTACGAGCAGTACTTC	CASSDSARGTSYEQYF
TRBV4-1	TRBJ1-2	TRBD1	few	TGCGCCAGCAGCCCAACCCCGGGACAGGGGGCATATGGCTACACCTTC	CASSPTPGQGAYGYTF
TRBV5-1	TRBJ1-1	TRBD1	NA	TGCGCCAGCAGCTTTGGACAGGGTGAAGCTTTCTTT	CASSFGQGEAFF
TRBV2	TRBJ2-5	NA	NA	TGTGCCAGCAGTGATCTGAGCCAAGAGACCCAGTACTTC	CASSDLSQETQYF
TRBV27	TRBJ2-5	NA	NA	TGTGCCAGCAGTTTATGGTCCGGAGCCACCCCAGAGACCCAGTACTTC	CASSLWSGATPETQYF
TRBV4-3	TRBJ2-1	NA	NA	TGCGCCAGCAGCCAAGAGGGATTCCAGTTCTTC	CASSQEGFQFF
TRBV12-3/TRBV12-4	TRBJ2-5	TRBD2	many	TGTGCCAGCATCTCGACTAGCGGGGGTCAAGAGACCCAGTACTTC	CASISTSGGQETQYF
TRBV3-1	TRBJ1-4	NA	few	TGTGCCAGCAGCCAAGGGCAGCAAGAAGCTAATGAAAAACTGTTTTTT	CASSQGQQEANEKLFF
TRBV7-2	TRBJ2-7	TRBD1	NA	TGTGCCAGCAGCCCCGACTATGCAATTTCCCGGGACAGGGCGGCGTACGAGCAGTACTTC	CASSPDYAISRDRAAYEQYF
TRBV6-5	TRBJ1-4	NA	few	TGTGCCAGCAGTTTAACGGATTATGAAAAACTGTTTTTT	CASSLTDYEKLFF
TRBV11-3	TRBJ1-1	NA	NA	TGTGCCCGCAGCGTTCTGGAGGACACTGAAGCTTTCTTT	CARSVLEDTEAFF
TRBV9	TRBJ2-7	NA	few	TGTGCCAGCAGCGCCCCGGGACTTGACTACGAGCAGTACTTC	CASSAPGLDYEQYF
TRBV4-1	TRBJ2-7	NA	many	TGCGCCAGCAGCCAGTTAACCGGGACAACCTACGAGCAGTACTTC	CASSQLTGTTYEQYF
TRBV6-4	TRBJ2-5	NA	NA	TGTGCCAGCAGTGAAAGGGGGGGCCCATCACAAGAGACCCAGTACTTC	CASSERGGPSQETQYF
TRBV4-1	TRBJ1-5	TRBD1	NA	TGCGCCAGCAGCCAAGAAACAGGGGTCTACGGCAATCAGCCCCAGCATTTT	CASSQETGVYGNQPQHF
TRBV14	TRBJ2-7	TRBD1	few	TGTGCCAGCAGCCAAGTAGGGACAGCGTACGAGCAGTACTTC	CASSQVGTAYEQYF
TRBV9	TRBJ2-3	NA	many	TGTGCCAGCAGCGTAGCTTCTAGACCAGATACGCAGTATTTT	CASSVASRPDTQYF
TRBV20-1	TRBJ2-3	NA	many	TGCAGTGCTAACGATGTCGGAGATACGCAGTATTTT	CSANDVGDTQYF
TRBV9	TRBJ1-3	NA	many	TGTGCCAGCAGCGAGGGGCTCTCTGGAAACACCATATATTTT	CASSEGLSGNTIYF
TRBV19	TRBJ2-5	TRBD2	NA	TGTGCCAGTAGTATGTACCCCCCGACTAGCGGAGAAGAGCCCCAGTACTTC	CASSMYPPTSGEEPQYF
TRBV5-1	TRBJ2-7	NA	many	TGCGCCAGCAGCTTGATTAGCCCTTCCGGGGGCAACGAGCAGTACTTC	CASSLISPSGGNEQYF
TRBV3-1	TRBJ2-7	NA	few	TGTGCCAGCAGCCCTTTATGGCCCCCCTACGAGCAGTACTTC	CASSPLWPPYEQYF
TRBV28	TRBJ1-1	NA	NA	TGTGCCAGCAGTGAGGTTGGGACTGAAGCTTTCTTT	CASSEVGTEAFF
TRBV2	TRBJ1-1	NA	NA	TGTGCCAGCAGGGCCCAAACATACCTGGGCACTGAAGCTTTCTTT	CASRAQTYLGTEAFF
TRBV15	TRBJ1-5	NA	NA	TGTGCCACCAGTCGGACGGGACTCTCTAGCAATCAGCCCCGGCATTTT	CATSRTGLSSNQPRHF
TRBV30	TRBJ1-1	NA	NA	TGTGCCTGGAGTGAAGTAGGTAACACTGAAGCTTTCTTT	CAWSEVGNTEAFF
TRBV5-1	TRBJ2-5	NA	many	TGCGCCAGCAGCTTCGAGTACCAAGAGACCCAGTACTTC	CASSFEYQETQYF
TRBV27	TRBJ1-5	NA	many	TGTGCCAGCAGTTTTCCCCAGCGGGCCGTCAATCAGCCCCAGCATTTT	CASSFPQRAVNQPQHF
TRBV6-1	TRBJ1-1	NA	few	TGTGCCAGCAGTGAATTGTATGGGGACACTGAAGCTTTCTTT	CASSELYGDTEAFF
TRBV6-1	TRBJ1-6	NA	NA	TGTGCCAGCAGTGAAATAGACACCCTATTCGGGAATTCACCCCTCCACTTT	CASSEIDTLFGNSPLHF
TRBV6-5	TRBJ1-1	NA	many	TGTGCCAGCAGTGAGGGACTTCGGACTGAAGCTTTCTTT	CASSEGLRTEAFF
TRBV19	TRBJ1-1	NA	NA	TGTGCCAGTACGGCGGGGGCCAGCTTGGACACTGAAACTTTCTTT	CASTAGASLDTETFF
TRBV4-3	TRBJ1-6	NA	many	TGCGCCAGCAGCCAAGGGACCGATGGCGCCCTCCACTTT	CASSQGTDGALHF